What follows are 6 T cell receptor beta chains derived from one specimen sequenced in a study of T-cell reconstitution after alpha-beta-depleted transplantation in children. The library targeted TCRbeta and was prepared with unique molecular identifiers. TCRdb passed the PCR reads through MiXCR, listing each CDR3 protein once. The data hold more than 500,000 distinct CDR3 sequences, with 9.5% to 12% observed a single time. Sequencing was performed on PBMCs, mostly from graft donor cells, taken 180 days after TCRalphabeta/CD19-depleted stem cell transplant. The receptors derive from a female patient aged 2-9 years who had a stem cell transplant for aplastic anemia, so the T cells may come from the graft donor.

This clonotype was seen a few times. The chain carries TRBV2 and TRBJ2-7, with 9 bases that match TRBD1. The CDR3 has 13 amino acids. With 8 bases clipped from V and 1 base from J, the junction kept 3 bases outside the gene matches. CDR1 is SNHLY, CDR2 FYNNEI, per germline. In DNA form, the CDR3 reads TGTGCCAGCTCACAGGGGGCTTCCTACGAGCAGTACGTC. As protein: CASSQGASYEQYV.

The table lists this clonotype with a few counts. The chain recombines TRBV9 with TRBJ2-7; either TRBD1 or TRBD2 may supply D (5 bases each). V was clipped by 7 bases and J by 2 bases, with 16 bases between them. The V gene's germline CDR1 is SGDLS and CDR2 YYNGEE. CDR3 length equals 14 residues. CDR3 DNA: TGTGCCAGCGGAGGCCAGGGAGAGGCCTACGAGCAGTACTTC. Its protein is CASGGQGEAYEQYF.

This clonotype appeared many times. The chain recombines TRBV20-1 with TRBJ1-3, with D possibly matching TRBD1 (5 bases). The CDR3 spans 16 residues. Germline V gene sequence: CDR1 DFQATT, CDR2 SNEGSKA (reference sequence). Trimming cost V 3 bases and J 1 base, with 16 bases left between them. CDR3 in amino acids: CSASVPQGVSGNTIYF. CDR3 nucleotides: TGCAGTGCTAGCGTCCCCCAAGGGGTTTCTGGAAACACCATATATTTT.

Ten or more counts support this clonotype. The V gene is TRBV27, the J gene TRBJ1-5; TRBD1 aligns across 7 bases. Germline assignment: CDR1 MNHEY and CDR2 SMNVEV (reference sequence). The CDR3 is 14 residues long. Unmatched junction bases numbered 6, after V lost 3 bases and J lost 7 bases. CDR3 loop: CASSFSGGNQPQHF. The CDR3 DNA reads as TGTGCCAGCAGTTTCTCAGGGGGAAACCAGCCCCAGCATTTT.

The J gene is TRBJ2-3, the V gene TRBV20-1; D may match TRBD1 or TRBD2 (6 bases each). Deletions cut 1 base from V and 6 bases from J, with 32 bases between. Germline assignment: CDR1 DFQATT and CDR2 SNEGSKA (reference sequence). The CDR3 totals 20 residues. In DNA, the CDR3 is TGCAGTGCTAGAGTAAACAGGGCTCCACTAGCAACATTGTCCGCGGATACGCAGTATTTT. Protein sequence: CSARVNRAPLATLSADTQYF.

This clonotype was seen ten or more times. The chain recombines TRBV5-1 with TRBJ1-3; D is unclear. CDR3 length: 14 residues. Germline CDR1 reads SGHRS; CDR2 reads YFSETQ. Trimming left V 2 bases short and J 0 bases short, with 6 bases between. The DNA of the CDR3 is TGCGCCAGCAGCTTACAGCCCTCTGGAAACACCATATATTTT. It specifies CASSLQPSGNTIYF.